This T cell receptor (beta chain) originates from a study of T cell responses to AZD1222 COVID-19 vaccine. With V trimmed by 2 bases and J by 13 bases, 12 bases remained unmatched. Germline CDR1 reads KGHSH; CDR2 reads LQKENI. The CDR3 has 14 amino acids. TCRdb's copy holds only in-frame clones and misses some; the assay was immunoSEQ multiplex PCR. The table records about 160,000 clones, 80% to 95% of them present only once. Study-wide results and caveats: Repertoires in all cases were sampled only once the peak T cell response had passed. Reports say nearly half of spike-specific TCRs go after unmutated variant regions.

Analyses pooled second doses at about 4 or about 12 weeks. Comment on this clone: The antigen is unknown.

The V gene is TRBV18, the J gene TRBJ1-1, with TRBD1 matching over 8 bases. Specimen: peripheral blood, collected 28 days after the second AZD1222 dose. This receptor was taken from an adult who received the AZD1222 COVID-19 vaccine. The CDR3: CASSPGAGGLMGFF. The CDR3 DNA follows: TGTGCCAGCTCACCAGGGGCAGGGGGCTTGATGGGTTTCTTT.